This TCR beta chain was sequenced during a study of neoadjuvant nivolumab and ipilimumab in lung cancer. Regarding the study as a whole: Blood richness before therapy tracked richness in tumors resected after neoadjuvant therapy. Only a single major-pathologic-response sample was available for clonality analysis. Only a small number of samples underwent TCR sequencing. Only two of four nivolumab-treated tumors gained richness and clonality by surgery.

The CDR3 has 11 amino acids. Trimming shortened V by 6 bases and J by 11 bases, and 13 bases separated the two germline ends. CDR1 and CDR2 (germline): WSHSY, SAAADI. About this clone: Antigen unknown.

Only in-frame clones appear in the TCRdb table, and some are missing; sequencing was by immunoSEQ multiplex PCR. The table includes over 45,000 clones, about 89% detected once. The receptor comes from an adult with non-small cell lung cancer. Some clones in this sample may be carry-over from other donors' samples. The chain recombines TRBV10-2 with TRBJ1-1, with D possibly TRBD1 on 6 matching bases. The sample was blood, taken before neoadjuvant nivolumab, alone or with ipilimumab. CDR3 DNA sequence: TGCGCCAGCAGACAGGACAGTGAGGCTTTCTTT. Its protein is CASRQDSEAFF.